Each of the 20 T cell receptor beta chains below was sequenced from the same sample in a study of blood T cell repertoires in COVID-19. The assay was immunoSEQ multiplex PCR, and TCRdb's table has in-frame clones only and misses some. The sample carries over 150,000 clones, roughly nine tenths recorded once. The sample was peripheral blood. Receptor source: a man aged 50 to 59 with acute or convalescent COVID-19.

This rearrangement joins TRBV6-6 to TRBJ1-6, with a weak D call TRBD1 (6 bases). The CDR3 sequence is 18 residues long. The germline gives CDR1 MNHNY, CDR2 SVGAGI (reference sequence). The V gene lost 5 bases and the J gene lost 9 bases, with 26 bases spanning the gap. As DNA, the CDR3 is TGTGCCAGCAGTCGGGAGCACAGGGCCCGCTTAACTGGTTCACCCCTCCACTTT. It codes for CASSREHRARLTGSPLHF.

The chain couples TRBV29-1 to TRBJ1-1; 8 positions match TRBD1. The junction had 4 bases not matched to a gene; V was cut back by 0 bases and J by 7 bases. The CDR3 spans 13 residues. CDR1 is SQVTM, CDR2 ANQGSEA, per germline. The CDR3 region has the DNA TGCAGCGTTGAAGACGGGACAGGTAGTGAAGCTTTCTTT. It encodes CSVEDGTGSEAFF.

V and J are TRBV5-1 and TRBJ2-5; 7 bases are shared with TRBD2. Germline CDR1 SGHRS, CDR2 YFSETQ. Trimming cost V 4 bases and J 0 bases; bases outside gene matches: 6. The CDR3 sequence is 15 residues long. The CDR3 is CASSPGTSDQETQYF. CDR3 in DNA: TGCGCCAGCAGCCCGGGAACTAGCGACCAAGAGACCCAGTACTTC.

The rearrangement uses TRBV6-1 and TRBJ2-7; TRBD2 is a possible D gene (6 bases). V was trimmed by 2 bases and J by 2 bases, leaving 16 bases between them. This CDR3 region has 16 residues. CDR1 is MNHNS, CDR2 SASEGT, per germline. The CDR3 bases are TGTGCCAGCAGTGAACACGGCGGGAAGCCTGCCTACGAGCAGTACTTC. Amino acid sequence: CASSEHGGKPAYEQYF.

This clone appeared a single time. The V call is TRBV5-1, the J call TRBJ1-3; a weak D match, TRBD1 (6 bases). The CDR3 consists of 16 residues. Looked up from germline, CDR1 is SGHRS and CDR2 is YFSETQ. V lost 4 bases, J lost 1 base, and 15 bases lay in between. The CDR3 DNA reads TGCGCCAGCAGCGCCCGCAGGGGACCATCTGGAAACACCATATATTTT. It specifies CASSARRGPSGNTIYF.

This clone was recorded only once. V and J are TRBV14 and TRBJ2-3, with 11 bases that match TRBD1. With V trimmed by 3 bases and J by 11 bases, 7 bases remained unmatched. The CDR3 is made up of 14 amino acids. Germline V CDR1 and CDR2: SGHDN, FVKESK. In DNA, the CDR3 is TGTGCCAGCAGCCACCGGGACAGGGGGTCGGGGCAGTATTTT. The encoded protein is CASSHRDRGSGQYF.

The V gene is TRBV3-1 (or the pseudogene TRBV3-2), the J gene TRBJ1-1; 12 bases map to TRBD1. CDR1 is LGHDT, CDR2 YNNKEL, per germline (reference sequence). The CDR3 runs to 15 residues. J gave up 10 bases and V 2 bases, and 8 bases lay outside the gene matches. This CDR3 reads CASSQTTGTGGRAFF. CDR3 nucleotides: TGTGCCAGCAGCCAAACTACCGGGACAGGGGGCAGAGCTTTCTTT.

J is TRBJ1-5 and V is TRBV27; D remains unclear. Deletions cut 1 base from V and 6 bases from J, with 4 bases between. This CDR3 has 12 amino acids. Germline V lookup: CDR1 MNHEY, CDR2 SMNVEV (reference sequence). The CDR3 spells CASSLYGQPQHF. In DNA, the CDR3 is TGTGCCAGCAGTTTATACGGTCAGCCCCAGCATTTT.

This sequence joins TRBV3-1 (or the pseudogene TRBV3-2) and TRBJ2-2; TRBD2 aligns across 13 bases. The CDR3 sequence is 16 residues long. The V segment lost 5 bases and the J segment 4 bases; nucleotides outside the gene matches: 4. Germline CDR1 is LGHDT and CDR2 is YNNKEL (reference sequence). CDR3 DNA: TGTGCCAGCAGCTATGGACTAGCGGGAGCCACCGGGGAGCTGTTTTTT. Translating it yields CASSYGLAGATGELFF.

This clone was detected only a few times. The CDR3 loop is CASSEALGRGGYGYTF. The CDR3 DNA is TGTGCCAGCAGTGAAGCGCTTGGGAGGGGGGGCTATGGCTACACCTTC. The V gene is TRBV6-1, the J gene TRBJ1-2; D is possibly TRBD1 (6 bases). The CDR3 covers 16 residues. V was trimmed by 0 bases and J by 4 bases, leaving 15 bases between them. Germline V gene data show CDR1 as MNHNS and CDR2 as SASEGT.

The genes are TRBV2 and TRBJ1-5; perhaps TRBD1 as D (5 bases). Looked up from germline, CDR1 is SNHLY and CDR2 is FYNNEI. The CDR3 loop spans 12 amino acids. Trimming took off 6 bases at V and 9 bases at J, with 12 bases between the two ends. CDR3 nucleotide sequence: TGTGCCAGCAGCAGGGTAAGGGGGCCCCAGCATTTT. This gives the protein CASSRVRGPQHF.

This clone appeared a single time. The chain carries TRBV10-1 and TRBJ1-6; 7 bases map to TRBD1. The length of the CDR3 is 17 residues. CDR1 is WNHNN and CDR2 is SYGVQD in the germline V gene (reference sequence). The junction had 15 bases not matched to a gene; V was cut back by 3 bases and J by 10 bases. CDR3 sequence (DNA): TGCGCCAGCAGTGACCGACAGGGCTCCCGTACTGGATCACCCCTCCACTTT. Protein sequence: CASSDRQGSRTGSPLHF.

The chain carries TRBV27 and TRBJ1-5, with 10 bases fitting TRBD1. Germline CDR1 is MNHEY and CDR2 is SMNVEV (reference sequence). CDR3 length equals 15 residues. V gave up 6 bases and J gave up 5 bases; unmatched junction bases: 7. In DNA, the CDR3 is TGTGCCAGCAGAAGGGACAGGGGTCGCCATCAGCCCCAGCATTTT. It encodes CASRRDRGRHQPQHF.

The chain links TRBV19 to TRBJ1-4; 8 bases map to TRBD1. The J segment lost 4 bases and the V segment lost 8 bases, leaving 12 bases of the junction unmatched. Germline V gene lookup returns CDR1 LNHDA and CDR2 SQIVND (reference sequence). The CDR3 is made up of 16 amino acids. The CDR3 nucleotides read TGTGCCAGTTCCCTCCGAGGACAGGGATATAATGAAAAACTGTTTTTT. This gives the protein CASSLRGQGYNEKLFF.

J is TRBJ2-3 and V is TRBV29-1, with 9 bases aligning to TRBD2. Germline assignment: CDR1 SQVTM and CDR2 ANQGSEA. Losses at the gene ends were 5 bases for V and 2 bases for J; bases not matched to a gene: 2. The length of the CDR3 is 13 residues. As DNA, the CDR3 is TGCAGCGTTTCTAGCGGGAACACAGATACGCAGTATTTT. Its translation: CSVSSGNTDTQYF.

The chain recombines TRBV2 with TRBJ1-4; 7 bases match TRBD1. Germline CDR1 reads SNHLY; CDR2 reads FYNNEI. There are 16 residues in the CDR3. The V gene end was trimmed by 9 bases and the J gene end by 3 bases; junction bases not matched to a gene: 13. CDR3 sequence: CASQPRTGPSNEKLFF. The CDR3 DNA sequence: TGTGCCAGTCAACCTAGGACAGGTCCCTCTAATGAAAAACTGTTTTTT.

The CDR3 bases are TGCGCCAGCAGCAGGGGGGACAGGGGATTGTTTGGCTACACCTTC. It translates to CASSRGDRGLFGYTF. This chain connects TRBV5-1 to TRBJ1-2, with 10 bases aligning to TRBD1. CDR1 and CDR2 from the germline V gene are SGHRS and YFSETQ. J was trimmed by 7 bases and V by 4 bases; bases with no gene match: 10. The CDR3 is 15 residues long.

The chain links TRBV6-6 to TRBJ1-5; no reliable D call. V gave up 4 bases and J gave up 4 bases, with 8 bases separating them. This CDR3 has 13 residues. Germline V gene data show CDR1 as MNHNY and CDR2 as SVGAGI (reference sequence). The CDR3 here is CASSWAGNQPQHF. CDR3 bases: TGTGCCAGCAGTTGGGCAGGTAATCAGCCCCAGCATTTT.

V and J are TRBV3-1 (or the pseudogene TRBV3-2) and TRBJ1-5; D is ambiguous. Germline V gene data show CDR1 as LGHDT and CDR2 as YNNKEL (reference sequence). The CDR3 totals 12 residues. Trimming took 1 base from V and 5 from J, leaving 3 bases between them. In nucleotides, the CDR3 is TGTGCCAGCAGCCAAGGAGATCAGCCCCAGCATTTT. It yields the protein CASSQGDQPQHF.

The chain uses TRBV5-4 and TRBJ2-6; 7 positions match TRBD1. V gave up 4 bases and J gave up 4 bases; unmatched junction bases: 8. Germline CDR1 reads SGHNT; CDR2 reads YYREEE (reference sequence). This CDR3 comprises 16 residues. DNA for the CDR3: TGTGCCAGCAGCCTCCTTGACAGGGCCGGGGCCAACGTCCTGACTTTC. Its translation: CASSLLDRAGANVLTF.